This entry lists 25 T cell receptor beta chains sequenced from one sample in a study of cytomegalovirus exposure and HLA in healthy donors (dated by TCRdb to 2017 to 2019). Libraries were constructed by the immunoSEQ multiplex PCR assay. The multiplex PCR relied on a mix of 60 forward primers for TCR Vbeta segments and 13 reverse primers for TCR Jbeta segments. What TCRdb holds here is the immuneACCESS table cut down to in-frame rearrangements. Part of the clones is not present; checked against another copy, under half of the missing clones reflect an unresolved V gene, and the others are unexplained. The sample table lists 95,000 to 150,000 clones, around 78% of them with a count of one. The ten most abundant clones make up 20% of the sample. Source material: PBMCs. The source is a man aged 18-30 years in good health and CMV-seropositive.

J is TRBJ2-1 and V is TRBV7-6; 13 nucleotides line up with TRBD2. CDR1 is SGHVS, CDR2 FNYEAQ, per germline. The CDR3 spans 16 residues. V trimming: 5 bases; J trimming: 10 bases; junction bases outside the gene matches: 11. The CDR3 DNA follows: TGTGCCAGCAGCCGAGGACTAGCGGGGGCTGTGGGAGAGCAGTTCTTC. Encoded protein: CASSRGLAGAVGEQFF.

This chain joins TRBV11-2 and TRBJ1-4, with a tentative D call TRBD1 (5 bases). Trimming left V 3 bases short and J 7 bases short, with 12 bases between. The germline V gene encodes CDR1 SGHAT and CDR2 FQNNGV. The CDR3 is 14 residues long. The CDR3 DNA sequence: TGTGCCAGCAGCTTCTGGGGGGGTAGTGAAAAACTGTTTTTT. Protein: CASSFWGGSEKLFF. Drawing the rest from reference TRBV11-2 and TRBJ1-4, the complete variable domain is EAGVAQSPRYKIIEKRQSVAFWCNPISGHATLYWYQQILGQGPKLLIQFQNNGVVDDSQLPKDRFSAERLKGVDSTLKIQPAKLEDSAVYLCASSFWGGSEKLFFGSGTQLSVL.

The chain recombines TRBV4-1 with TRBJ1-1; tentatively, D is TRBD1 (6 bases). The V end lost 4 bases, the J end lost 6 bases, and 15 bases lay between the germline ends. Germline CDR1 reads MGHRA; CDR2 reads YSYEKL. The CDR3 is 14 residues long. CDR3 nucleotide sequence: TGCGCCAGCAGCCTCCCCGTCAAGGGGGCTGAAGCTTTCTTT. It specifies CASSLPVKGAEAFF.

This chain connects TRBV27 to TRBJ1-1; D gene uncertain. This CDR3 spans 14 amino acids. Trimming left V 2 bases short and J 4 bases short, with 11 bases between. CDR1 is MNHEY and CDR2 is SMNVEV in the germline V gene (reference sequence). CDR3 bases: TGTGCCAGCAGTTTACTTCCGGTTGGCACTGAAGCTTTCTTT. Amino acids: CASSLLPVGTEAFF.

This clone was seen more than once but under ten times. The chain combines TRBV27 with TRBJ1-2, with D maybe TRBD1 (5 bases). This CDR3 spans 16 amino acids. V lost 5 bases and J 5 bases, leaving 21 bases between the germline ends. The V gene's germline CDR1 is MNHEY and CDR2 SMNVEV (reference sequence). CDR3 nucleotides: TGTGCCAGCAGTCCGGAGGGGCAGACCCCAGCTTATGGCTACACCTTC. Its protein product is CASSPEGQTPAYGYTF.

The CDR3 DNA reads TGTGCCACCGGACTAGCGGGGGGGACCATAATGTTTGATACGCAGTATTTT. It encodes CATGLAGGTIMFDTQYF. The chain has TRBV5-4 and TRBJ2-3; 15 nucleotides line up with TRBD2. J lost 6 bases, V lost 9 bases, and 14 bases had no gene match. Germline lookup yields CDR1 SGHNT and CDR2 YYREEE (reference sequence). The CDR3 consists of 17 residues.

This sequence joins TRBV11-2 and TRBJ1-1, with D perhaps matching TRBD1 (5 bases). This CDR3 region has 15 residues. V dropped 1 base and J dropped 1 base, with 10 bases sitting between them. Germline values: CDR1 SGHAT, CDR2 FQNNGV. The CDR3 DNA follows: TGTGCCAGCAGCTTAGGACAGATTAGGAACACTGAAGCTTTCTTT. Translated, it gives CASSLGQIRNTEAFF.

This chain connects TRBV5-4 to TRBJ1-1; D is perhaps TRBD1 (6 bases). In germline, CDR1 is SGHNT, CDR2 YYREEE (reference sequence). Trimming left V 0 bases short and J 4 bases short, with 22 bases between. The CDR3 runs to 18 residues. The CDR3 nucleotides read TGTGCCAGCAGCTTGGAGGGCAGGGGCCCCCCTGGGGGCACTGAAGCTTTCTTT. This encodes CASSLEGRGPPGGTEAFF.

The genes are TRBV7-9 and TRBJ1-5; a weak D match, TRBD1 (6 bases). Trimming took 4 bases from V and 0 from J, leaving 13 bases between them. Germline V gene lookup returns CDR1 SEHNR and CDR2 FQNEAQ (reference sequence). The CDR3 is 16 amino acids. CDR3 bases: TGTGCCAGCAGCTCAGGGGAGCGTGATAGCAATCAGCCCCAGCATTTT. Translated, it gives CASSSGERDSNQPQHF.

This chain joins TRBV27 and TRBJ2-3; TRBD1 agrees at 9 bases. The V and J ends lost 2 bases and 1 base, in that order; junction bases with no gene match: 4. The CDR3 extends over 16 amino acids. Per the germline V gene, CDR1 is MNHEY and CDR2 is SMNVEV (reference sequence). CDR3 nucleotide sequence: TGTGCCAGCAGTTTAGGGTGGACAGGGGGCACAGATACGCAGTATTTT. Its translation is CASSLGWTGGTDTQYF.

The chain couples TRBV2 to TRBJ1-1; D remains unclear. The CDR3 length is 16 residues. Germline V gene data show CDR1 as SNHLY and CDR2 as FYNNEI. Trimming pared 2 bases from V and 0 bases from J, leaving 13 bases between. CDR3 in amino acids: CASSETLEGMNTEAFF. The CDR3 DNA reads as TGTGCCAGCAGTGAAACCTTAGAGGGAATGAACACTGAAGCTTTCTTT.

The gene calls are TRBV6-5 and TRBJ1-5; 7 positions match TRBD1. Germline trimming cut 5 bases from V and 5 bases from J; bases unmatched to any gene: 9. The CDR3 consists of 15 residues. Looked up from germline, CDR1 is MNHEY and CDR2 is SVGAGI. The CDR3 DNA reads as TGTGCCAGCAGTGGGGGGACAGAAGTGTATCAGCCCCAGCATTTT. It yields the protein CASSGGTEVYQPQHF.

J is TRBJ1-4 and V is TRBV25-1, with unresolved D. This CDR3 contains 14 residues. Germline V gene sequence: CDR1 MGHDK, CDR2 SYGVNS. The V and J ends lost 4 bases and 4 bases respectively, with 10 bases between them. This CDR3 reads CASSVGGLNEKLFF. CDR3 DNA: TGTGCCAGCAGTGTGGGTGGGCTTAATGAAAAACTGTTTTTT.

This chain uses TRBV6-1 with TRBJ1-1; 8 nucleotides match TRBD1. Germline lookup yields CDR1 MNHNS and CDR2 SASEGT. J lost 4 bases, V lost 5 bases, and 6 bases had no gene match. The CDR3 contains 14 residues. CDR3 amino acids: CASSPHDRGTEAFF. The CDR3 nucleotides are TGTGCCAGCAGTCCCCATGACAGGGGCACTGAAGCTTTCTTT.

The chain uses TRBV7-9 and TRBJ1-4; 7 positions agree with TRBD1. J gave up 5 bases and V 5 bases, and 8 bases lay outside the gene matches. This CDR3 is built from 15 residues. Germline V gives CDR1 SEHNR, CDR2 FQNEAQ (reference sequence). This chain's CDR3 is CASSPRDSWNEKLFF. The CDR3, as DNA: TGTGCCAGCAGCCCGCGGGACAGCTGGAATGAAAAACTGTTTTTT.

The V and J genes are TRBV5-6 and TRBJ2-7; D gene ambiguous. The CDR3 contains 13 residues. V gave up 1 base and J gave up 2 bases, with 7 bases separating them. The germline V gene has CDR1 SGHDT and CDR2 YYEEEE. CDR3 residues: CASSLTVTYEQYF. The DNA of the CDR3 is TGTGCCAGCAGCTTGACAGTTACCTACGAGCAGTACTTC.

The genes are TRBV10-2 and TRBJ2-7; D is perhaps TRBD1 (5 bases). This CDR3 spans 12 amino acids. Germline values: CDR1 WSHSY, CDR2 SAAADI. Trimming removed 8 bases at V and 3 bases at J, with 11 bases between. Here the CDR3 DNA reads TGCGCCAGCCTGGACCAGGGCTACGAGCAGTACTTC. Translated: CASLDQGYEQYF.

The chain combines TRBV19 with TRBJ2-7; D not resolved. Trimming stripped 3 bases from V and 2 bases from J, with 8 bases between. Germline lookup yields CDR1 LNHDA and CDR2 SQIVND (reference sequence). The CDR3 has 13 residues. The CDR3: CASSIGRTYEQYF. The CDR3 DNA is TGTGCCAGTAGTATCGGCAGGACCTACGAGCAGTACTTC.

The chain uses TRBV4-1 and TRBJ2-3; D might be TRBD2 (6 bases). Trimming cost V 5 bases and J 9 bases, with 12 bases left between them. This CDR3 has 12 residues. Germline V gene data show CDR1 as MGHRA and CDR2 as YSYEKL. CDR3 DNA sequence: TGCGCCAGCAGCACCGGGAGTAGGACGCAGTATTTT. Translation: CASSTGSRTQYF.

In nucleotides, the CDR3 is TGTGCCAGCAGTTTGGGGACAGAGCCTTACAATGAGCAGTTCTTC. Its translation is CASSLGTEPYNEQFF. The chain couples TRBV27 to TRBJ2-1, with TRBD1 identical over 7 bases. Germline V gene lookup returns CDR1 MNHEY and CDR2 SMNVEV (reference sequence). V gave up 3 bases and J gave up 4 bases; unmatched junction bases: 6. This CDR3 has 15 residues.

This clone was observed a few times. The V and J genes are TRBV28 and TRBJ1-1; TRBD1 might be the D (5 bases). CDR1 is MDHEN, CDR2 SYDVKM, per germline. The CDR3 contains 14 residues. V gave up 4 bases and J gave up 5 bases, with 14 bases separating them. This CDR3 reads CASSSGGGSTEAFF. The CDR3 bases are TGTGCCAGCAGTTCCGGGGGGGGGAGTACTGAAGCTTTCTTT.

J is TRBJ1-1 and V is TRBV5-1, with D maybe TRBD1 (6 bases). The germline V and J ends were trimmed by 4 bases and 4 bases, with 14 bases remaining between them. The germline V gene encodes CDR1 SGHRS and CDR2 YFSETQ. The CDR3 sequence is 14 residues long. The CDR3 spells CASSGTGFGTEAFF. Written as DNA, the CDR3 is TGCGCCAGCAGCGGAACAGGGTTTGGCACTGAAGCTTTCTTT.

The chain has TRBV7-9 and TRBJ2-2, with D maybe TRBD2 (6 bases). Germline CDR1 reads SEHNR; CDR2 reads FQNEAQ (reference sequence). Trimming removed 6 bases at V and 6 bases at J, with 17 bases between. This CDR3 is built from 15 residues. The CDR3 nucleotides are TGTGCCAGCAGGGGAGCGGGCGGGGCCCCCGGGGAGCTGTTTTTT. Translating it yields CASRGAGGAPGELFF.

The chain employs TRBV2 and TRBJ2-2; D is perhaps TRBD2 (5 bases). CDR1 and CDR2 (germline): SNHLY, FYNNEI. The CDR3 is 13 residues long. Between the trimmed V and J ends, which lost 8 bases and 4 bases, there was a span of 11 bases. As DNA, the CDR3 is TGTGCCAGCCTACCGGGGTCCACCGGGGAGCTGTTTTTT. This gives the protein CASLPGSTGELFF. Using reference TRBV2 and TRBJ2-2 for the parts outside the CDR3, the full variable domain is EPEVTQTPSHQVTQMGQEVILRCVPISNHLYFYWYRQILGQKVEFLVSFYNNEISEKSEIFDDQFSVERPDGSNFTLKIRSTKLEDSAMYFCASLPGSTGELFFGEGSRLTVL.

Of note for this clone: A junction end diverges from the germline sequence, so it may reflect a read error. This chain uses TRBV6-5 with TRBJ2-6, with 7 bases aligning to TRBD2. The germline CDR1 and CDR2 sequences are MNHEY and SVGAGI. There are 16 residues in the CDR3. As DNA, the CDR3 is TGTGCCAGCAGTTCCCCCGGTGGAAGCGGGGTCAACGTCCTGACTTTC. This translates into CASSSPGGSGVNVLTF.